The 25 T cell receptor beta chains below come from one sample, sequenced in a study of CD8+CD57+ T cells in acquired aplastic anemia. Genomic DNA served as template for TCR beta VDJ and CDR3 profiling. A single record per CDR3 protein comes from TCRdb applying MiXCR to the reads. The repertoire has 150,000 or so distinct CDR3 sequences, around half of them found once; the top ten carry roughly 3.2%. Sequencing involved patients with CD8+CD57+ cell expansion previously shown by flow cytometry. The sequenced sample was sorted CD4+, CD8+, or CD8+CD57+ T cells (not recorded which) from PBMCs. These receptors were obtained from a human donor with aplastic anemia.

V is TRBV2 and J is TRBJ2-3; 8 nucleotides align to TRBD2. The CDR3 sequence is 15 residues long. Per germline, CDR1 SNHLY and CDR2 FYNNEI. The junction had 4 bases not matched to a gene; V was cut back by 4 bases and J by 1 base. In DNA, the CDR3 is TGTGCCAGCAGTGTGGTGCGGGGGGGCACAGATACGCAGTATTTT. It translates to CASSVVRGGTDTQYF. Combining the CDR3 with reference TRBV2 and TRBJ2-3 gives the whole variable domain EPEVTQTPSHQVTQMGQEVILRCVPISNHLYFYWYRQILGQKVEFLVSFYNNEISEKSEIFDDQFSVERPDGSNFTLKIRSTKLEDSAMYFCASSVVRGGTDTQYFGPGTRLTVL.

As concerns this clonotype: One junction end disagrees with the germline gene, perhaps due to a read error. V gene TRBV13 combines with J gene TRBJ2-5; D might be TRBD2 (6 bases). CDR1 is PRHDT and CDR2 is FYEKMQ in the germline V gene (reference sequence). This CDR3 contains 16 residues. CDR3 bases: TGTGCCAACAGCTTAGTGGTCTCTAGCGTCGAAGAGACCCAGTACTTC. Its protein is CANSLVVSSVEETQYF.

This clonotype has ten or more counts. As DNA, the CDR3 is TGTGCCAGCAGCGCTACGACAGCAACGAACACCGGGGAGCTGTTTTTT. It translates to CASSATTATNTGELFF. The chain has TRBV7-3 and TRBJ2-2; tentative D call: TRBD1 (5 bases). Trimming pared 5 bases from V and 0 bases from J, leaving 13 bases between. The germline CDR1 and CDR2 sequences are SGHTA and FQGTGA. The CDR3 extends over 16 amino acids.

This clonotype showed up many times. The chain uses TRBV10-3 and TRBJ2-3; 12 positions agree with TRBD2. Germline values: CDR1 ENHRY, CDR2 SYGVKD. Germline trimming cut 6 bases from V and 2 bases from J; bases unmatched to any gene: 3. This CDR3 contains 15 residues. For the CDR3, the DNA is TGTGCCATCAGACCTAGCGGGGGGGCCACAGATACGCAGTATTTT. As protein: CAIRPSGGATDTQYF.

The V gene is TRBV10-3, the J gene TRBJ1-2; a weak D match, TRBD1 (5 bases). CDR3 length equals 14 residues. Germline CDR1 is ENHRY and CDR2 is SYGVKD. Trimming took off 4 bases at V and 7 bases at J, with 16 bases between the two ends. CDR3 bases: TGTGCCATCAGTGTGGGTTCTAGCGGGGCTGGCTACACCTTC. Translating it yields CAISVGSSGAGYTF.

This clonotype has only one observation. The chain employs TRBV10-2 and TRBJ1-2; TRBD1 might be the D (6 bases). Trimming left V 6 bases short and J 8 bases short, with 22 bases between. This CDR3 region has 15 residues. CDR1 and CDR2 from the germline V gene are WSHSY and SAAADI. The CDR3 reads CASSQERWGASGYTF. The CDR3 DNA follows: TGCGCCAGCAGCCAAGAAAGGTGGGGGGCTTCGGGCTACACCTTC.

The chain joins TRBV20-1 to TRBJ2-7; D is possibly TRBD1 or TRBD2 (5 bases each). The CDR3 spans 14 residues. Per germline, CDR1 DFQATT and CDR2 SNEGSKA (reference sequence). The V end lost 6 bases, the J end lost 3 bases, and 18 bases lay between the germline ends. CDR3 nucleotide sequence: TGCAGTGCCCCGGCGGTGGGGGTCCGCTACGAGCAGTACTTC. This translates into CSAPAVGVRYEQYF.

The chain links TRBV15 to TRBJ1-5, with D uncertain. CDR3 size: 15 residues. Per germline, CDR1 LNHNV and CDR2 YYDKDF (reference sequence). Trimming stripped 5 bases from V and 0 bases from J, with 11 bases between. The CDR3: CATSPVAVSNQPQHF. The DNA of the CDR3 is TGTGCCACCAGCCCCGTGGCAGTTAGCAATCAGCCCCAGCATTTT.

The chain has TRBV7-9 and TRBJ1-5; D not resolved. The ends were cut back, 8 bases at V and 0 bases at J, with 11 bases in the middle. The CDR3 runs 14 residues. Germline V gives CDR1 SEHNR, CDR2 FQNEAQ (reference sequence). In nucleotides, the CDR3 is TGTGCCAGCGCCGGCGATTATAGCAATCAGCCCCAGCATTTT. Its protein product is CASAGDYSNQPQHF.

This clonotype occurred many times. This rearrangement joins TRBV6-5 to TRBJ2-7; 11 bases are shared with TRBD2. CDR1 and CDR2 from the germline V gene are MNHEY and SVGAGI. J was trimmed by 6 bases and V by 5 bases; bases with no gene match: 6. The CDR3 sequence is 14 residues long. CDR3 residues: CASSIAGGPGEQYF. CDR3 DNA sequence: TGTGCCAGCAGTATAGCGGGGGGGCCGGGCGAGCAGTACTTC.

This rearrangement joins TRBV15 to TRBJ2-7; 9 nucleotides agree with TRBD2. This CDR3 has 15 amino acids. Germline-derived CDR1 and CDR2 are LNHNV and YYDKDF (reference sequence). The junction had 2 bases not matched to a gene; V was cut back by 1 base and J by 1 base. The CDR3 reads CATSRGAGGSYEQYF. The CDR3 DNA reads TGTGCCACCAGCAGAGGAGCGGGGGGTTCCTACGAGCAGTACTTC.

This clonotype was found a few times. The CDR3 loop is CSSRSLAGTDTQYF. The CDR3 bases are TGCAGCTCGCGTTCGCTAGCGGGTACAGATACGCAGTATTTT. The genes are TRBV29-1 and TRBJ2-3; TRBD2 aligns across 8 bases. The junction had 10 bases not matched to a gene; V was cut back by 8 bases and J by 3 bases. Germline CDR1 is SQVTM and CDR2 is ANQGSEA. This CDR3 region has 14 residues.

This clonotype has at least ten counts. The chain combines TRBV19 with TRBJ2-3; tentative D call: TRBD1 (6 bases). The CDR3 covers 15 residues. In germline, CDR1 is LNHDA, CDR2 SQIVND (reference sequence). V lost 6 bases and J 0 bases, leaving 13 bases between the germline ends. CDR3 DNA: TGTGCCAGTAGCCTCCAAGGGGGTAGCACAGATACGCAGTATTTT. Its translation: CASSLQGGSTDTQYF.

This clonotype appeared many times. The V and J genes are TRBV27 and TRBJ1-2; D call uncertain. There are 13 residues in the CDR3. Trimming left V 3 bases short and J 8 bases short, with 13 bases between. From germline, CDR1 is MNHEY and CDR2 SMNVEV (reference sequence). The CDR3 sequence: CASSFGRQSGYTF. CDR3 DNA sequence: TGTGCCAGCAGTTTTGGAAGGCAGTCGGGCTACACCTTC.

With respect to this clonotype: Because it lacks the conserved phenylalanine or tryptophan at the end, this CDR3 is likely a read error. The V call is TRBV7-3, the J call TRBJ2-2; 16 bases are a match to TRBD2. The V gene's germline CDR1 is SGHTA and CDR2 FQGTGA. The CDR3 sequence is 18 residues long. In DNA form, the CDR3 reads TGTGCCAGCGGCTTGCAGGGACTAGCGGGGGGGTTCCCCGGGGAGCTGTTTCTT. Translation gives CASGLQGLAGGFPGELFL.

The chain couples TRBV7-2 to TRBJ2-7; 8 nucleotides line up with TRBD1. Germline-derived CDR1 and CDR2 are SGHTA and FQGNSA. Trimming removed 5 bases from V and 10 bases from J; junction bases left unmatched: 13. This CDR3 is 14 amino acids long. CDR3 sequence reads: CASSTGTGNTAQYF. For the CDR3, the DNA is TGTGCCAGCAGCACCGGGACAGGTAATACGGCCCAGTACTTC.

The chain couples TRBV2 to TRBJ1-1, with 7 bases that match TRBD1. The CDR3 runs 15 residues. V was clipped by 6 bases and J by 1 base; unmatched bases: 8. From germline, CDR1 is SNHLY and CDR2 FYNNEI. The CDR3 DNA reads as TGTGCCAGCAGCGACCGGAACAGGGGGAACACTGAAGCTTTCTTT. The encoded protein is CASSDRNRGNTEAFF.

The chain has TRBV29-1 and TRBJ1-2; D is undetermined. The ends were cut back, 1 base at V and 8 bases at J, with 8 bases in the middle. There are 11 residues in the CDR3. Germline V lookup: CDR1 SQVTM, CDR2 ANQGSEA. The CDR3 loop reads CSVEGVGGYTF. In nucleotides, the CDR3 is TGCAGCGTTGAAGGTGTGGGAGGCTACACCTTC.

Of note for this clonotype: In this CDR3 the conserved last residue, phenylalanine or tryptophan, is missing, so a read error is likely. The V call is TRBV29-1, the J call TRBJ1-2; the D is unclear. Germline V lookup: CDR1 SQVTM, CDR2 ANQGSEA. This CDR3 has 11 amino acids. V shed 6 bases and J shed 4 bases, with 9 bases lying between them. The DNA of the CDR3 is TGCAGCGTGGTCCGTAGCTATGGCTACACCCTC. This gives the protein CSVVRSYGYTL.

At least ten counts were recorded for this clonotype. V gene TRBV20-1 combines with J gene TRBJ2-7, with 9 bases lining up with TRBD2. The germline CDR1 and CDR2 sequences are DFQATT and SNEGSKA (reference sequence). V gave up 6 bases and J gave up 4 bases; unmatched junction bases: 4. The CDR3 loop spans 12 amino acids. CDR3 sequence reads: CSASGGLYEQYF. The CDR3 nucleotides read TGCAGTGCAAGCGGGGGGTTATACGAGCAGTACTTC.

This sequence joins TRBV29-1 and TRBJ2-1, with 14 bases that match TRBD2. This CDR3 region has 17 residues. J gave up 6 bases and V 3 bases, and 10 bases lay outside the gene matches. From germline, CDR1 is SQVTM and CDR2 ANQGSEA. CDR3 sequence: CSVDSPGLAGAGNEQFF. CDR3 nucleotide sequence: TGCAGCGTTGATTCGCCGGGACTAGCGGGAGCCGGCAATGAGCAGTTCTTC.

This clonotype was counted at least ten times. The chain combines TRBV24-1 with TRBJ1-4; perhaps TRBD1 as D (5 bases). The V end lost 0 bases, the J end lost 8 bases, and 12 bases lay between the germline ends. CDR3 size: 15 residues. Looked up from germline, CDR1 is KGHDR and CDR2 is SFDVKD. DNA for the CDR3: TGTGCCACCAGTGATTTGCTGGGGGGTGTGGAAAAACTGTTTTTT. Translation: CATSDLLGGVEKLFF.

This clonotype appeared many times. This chain joins TRBV9 and TRBJ2-7; TRBD1 agrees at 8 bases. With V trimmed by 4 bases and J by 4 bases, 13 bases remained unmatched. Germline V gene lookup returns CDR1 SGDLS and CDR2 YYNGEE. This CDR3 has 16 residues. CDR3 region: CASSPRTGTYNYEQYF. Written as DNA, the CDR3 is TGTGCCAGCAGCCCACGGACAGGGACTTATAATTACGAGCAGTACTTC.

This clonotype occurred many times. A much larger clone lies one base from this, so it may be a read error. The chain combines TRBV9 with TRBJ2-6, with unresolved D. The CDR3 covers 18 residues. Germline V gives CDR1 SGDLS, CDR2 YYNGEE. The CDR3 spells CTSSTGTVALSRANVLTF. CDR3 nucleotides: TGTACCAGCAGCACGGGTACGGTCGCGCTGAGTAGGGCCAACGTCCTGACTTTC.

This clonotype was seen a few times. The chain links TRBV3-1 to TRBJ2-6; TRBD1 agrees at 11 bases. V shed 4 bases and J 1 base; nucleotides not matched to a gene: 6. CDR1 is LGHDT and CDR2 is YNNKEL in the germline V gene (reference sequence). The CDR3 totals 18 residues. CDR3 nucleotide sequence: TGTGCCAGCAGCCTAAGGACAGGGGGCGCGTCTGGGGCCAACGTCCTGACTTTC. Translated, it gives CASSLRTGGASGANVLTF. Complete variable domain (other parts from reference TRBV3-1 and TRBJ2-6): DTAVSQTPKYLVTQMGNDKSIKCEQNLGHDTMYWYKQDSKKFLKIMFSYNNKELIINETVPNRFSPKSPDKAHLNLHINSLELGDSAVYFCASSLRTGGASGANVLTFGAGSRLTVL.